The rows below give T cell receptor beta chains drawn from one sample of a study of T-cell memory formation after mild COVID-19. TCRdb redid the calling of the 5' RACE reads with MiXCR, one entry per CDR3 protein. The data contain 350,000 to 450,000 distinct CDR3 sequences, about 24% of them singletons. The specimen was PBMCs or a T cell subset sorted from them (not recorded which). All receptors come from an adult woman who had mild COVID-19 (a few samples of this study predate the infection). Cell type and time point are not known. CDR3s include the opening cysteine and the closing phenylalanine or tryptophan. D genes are given only for firm matches. Clone size is stated in some rows and not others, as once, few, many or a class when expanded.

>NA|15|few|TRBJ1-5|TRBV5-1
TGCGCCAGCAGCTTGATTCCAGGGACCAATCAGCCCCAGCATTTT
CASSLIPGTNQPQHF
>TRBD1|15|few|TRBJ2-7|TRBV18
TGTGCCAGCTCACCACGGACAGGGGAACTCTACGAGCAGTACTTC
CASSPRTGELYEQYF
>NA|14|NA|TRBJ2-7|TRBV30
TGTGCCTGGAGGGTCCCGGGGGGCAGCTACGAGCAGTACTTC
CAWRVPGGSYEQYF
>TRBD1|13|NA|TRBJ1-1|TRBV12-3/TRBV12-4
TGTGCCAGCAGTTTTCACAGGGGCTTGGAAGCTTTCTTT
CASSFHRGLEAFF
>NA|14|NA|TRBJ2-3|TRBV7-8
TGTGCCAGCAGCGCCCGACAGCTCGGAGATACGCAGTATTTT
CASSARQLGDTQYF
>TRBD1|17|few|TRBJ1-3|TRBV14
TGTGCCAGCAGCGAGACCCCGACAGGGAACGCTGGAAACACCATATATTTT
CASSETPTGNAGNTIYF
>NA|15|NA|TRBJ2-5|TRBV20-1
TGCAGTGCTATAAGACCGGGTGGGTTCCAAGAGACCCAGTACTTC
CSAIRPGGFQETQYF
>NA|12|few|TRBJ2-7|TRBV12-3/TRBV12-4
TGTGCCAGCAGTGCGACAGGGAGGGAGCAGTACTTC
CASSATGREQYF
>TRBD1|15|NA|TRBJ2-5|TRBV18
TGTGCCAGCTCACCCCGGGACAGAGTCCAAGAGACCCAGTACTTC
CASSPRDRVQETQYF
>NA|15|NA|TRBJ1-3|TRBV12-3/TRBV12-4
TGTGCCAGCAACCCCGGGACTTCCCGTGGAAACACCATATATTTT
CASNPGTSRGNTIYF
>TRBD2|14|NA|TRBJ2-7|TRBV13
TGTGCCAGCAGCCGCAGCGGGAGAGACAACGAGCAGTACTTC
CASSRSGRDNEQYF
>NA|15|NA|TRBJ1-2|TRBV7-2
TGTGCCAGCAGCTTAGGACCAGAAATAAACTATGGCTACACCTTC
CASSLGPEINYGYTF
>TRBD1|14|NA|TRBJ2-1|TRBV12-3/TRBV12-4
TGTGCCAGCAGTTGGACAGGGCCCTACAATGAGCAGTTCTTC
CASSWTGPYNEQFF
>TRBD2|17|NA|TRBJ2-7|TRBV7-8
TGTGCCAGCAGATCCACGTACTTCCAACGGGGGGAAGAAGAGCAGTACTTC
CASRSTYFQRGEEEQYF
>TRBD1|17|NA|TRBJ1-2|TRBV7-9
TGTGCCAGCAGCCCTAGACAGGGAAGATATGCTAACTATGGCTACACCTTC
CASSPRQGRYANYGYTF
>NA|16|NA|TRBJ1-2|TRBV2
TGTGCCAGCAGTCCGCTTCTTGGACGGCAGAGCTATGGCTACACCTTC
CASSPLLGRQSYGYTF